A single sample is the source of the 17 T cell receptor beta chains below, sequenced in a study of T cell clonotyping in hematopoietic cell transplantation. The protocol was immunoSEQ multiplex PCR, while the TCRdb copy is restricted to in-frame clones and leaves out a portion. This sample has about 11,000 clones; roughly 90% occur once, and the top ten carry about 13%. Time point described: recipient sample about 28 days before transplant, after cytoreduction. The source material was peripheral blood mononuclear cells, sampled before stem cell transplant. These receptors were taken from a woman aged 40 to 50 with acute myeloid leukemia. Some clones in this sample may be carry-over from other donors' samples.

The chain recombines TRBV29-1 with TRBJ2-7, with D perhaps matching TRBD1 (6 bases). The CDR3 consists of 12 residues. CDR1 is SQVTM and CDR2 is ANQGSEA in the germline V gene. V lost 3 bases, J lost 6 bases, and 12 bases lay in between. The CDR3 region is CSVERTGREQYF. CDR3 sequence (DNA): TGCAGCGTTGAGAGAACAGGGCGCGAGCAGTACTTC.

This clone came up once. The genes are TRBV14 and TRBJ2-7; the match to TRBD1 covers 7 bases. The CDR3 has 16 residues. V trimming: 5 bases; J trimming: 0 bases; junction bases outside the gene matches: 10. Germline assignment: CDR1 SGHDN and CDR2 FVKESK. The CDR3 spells CASSKTVGTVSYEQYF. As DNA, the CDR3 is TGTGCCAGCAGCAAAACAGTCGGGACAGTCTCCTACGAGCAGTACTTC.

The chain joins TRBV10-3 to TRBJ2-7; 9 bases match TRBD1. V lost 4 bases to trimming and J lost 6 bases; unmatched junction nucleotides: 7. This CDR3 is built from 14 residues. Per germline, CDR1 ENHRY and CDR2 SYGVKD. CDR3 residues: CAISGRQGVPEQYF. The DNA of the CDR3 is TGTGCCATCAGTGGGCGACAGGGGGTTCCCGAGCAGTACTTC.

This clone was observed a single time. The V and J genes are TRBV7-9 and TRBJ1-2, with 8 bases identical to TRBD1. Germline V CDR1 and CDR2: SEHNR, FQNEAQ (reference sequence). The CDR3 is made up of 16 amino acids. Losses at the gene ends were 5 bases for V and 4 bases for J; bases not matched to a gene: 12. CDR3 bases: TGTGCCAGCAGCCCTGACAGGGGCCCGGGAGGCTATGGCTACACCTTC. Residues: CASSPDRGPGGYGYTF.

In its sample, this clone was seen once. The CDR3 DNA reads as TGTGCCTGGAGGGGGGACAGCCCTGGAGCTTTCTTT. Translating it yields CAWRGDSPGAFF. The chain recombines TRBV30 with TRBJ1-1; 7 bases fit TRBD1. The CDR3 totals 12 residues. In germline, CDR1 is GTSNPN, CDR2 SVGIG (reference sequence). Trimming took 3 bases from V and 10 from J; bases not matched to a gene: 8. Supplemented by reference TRBV30 and TRBJ1-1, the full variable domain reads SQTIHQWPATLVQPVGSPLSLECTVEGTSNPNLYWYRQAAGRGLQLLFYSVGIGQISSEVPQNLSASRPQDRQFILSSKKLLLSDSGFYLCAWRGDSPGAFFGQGTRLTVV.

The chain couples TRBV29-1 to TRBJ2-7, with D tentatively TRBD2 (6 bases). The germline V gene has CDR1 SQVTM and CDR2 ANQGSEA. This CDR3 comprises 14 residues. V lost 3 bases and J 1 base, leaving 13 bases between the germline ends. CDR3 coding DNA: TGCAGCGTTGATACTGGGGACTTATCCTACGAGCAGTACTTC. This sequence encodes CSVDTGDLSYEQYF.

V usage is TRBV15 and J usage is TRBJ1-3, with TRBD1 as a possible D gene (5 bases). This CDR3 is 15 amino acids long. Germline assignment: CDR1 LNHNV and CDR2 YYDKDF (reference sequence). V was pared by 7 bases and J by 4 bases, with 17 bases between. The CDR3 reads CATTPREQLGNTIYF. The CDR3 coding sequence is TGTGCCACCACCCCCAGGGAGCAACTCGGAAACACCATATATTTT.

This CDR3 reads CAGSQHFSSGYTF. The CDR3 DNA reads TGTGCCGGATCTCAACACTTTTCCTCTGGCTACACCTTC. The chain is built from TRBV2 and TRBJ1-2; unclear D gene. This CDR3 spans 13 amino acids. The V and J ends lost 11 bases and 7 bases respectively, with 20 bases between them. Germline V gene data show CDR1 as SNHLY and CDR2 as FYNNEI.

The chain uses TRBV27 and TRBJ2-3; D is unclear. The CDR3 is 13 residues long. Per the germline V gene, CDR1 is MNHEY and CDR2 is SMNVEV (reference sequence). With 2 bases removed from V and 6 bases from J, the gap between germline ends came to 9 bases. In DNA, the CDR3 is TGTGCCAGCAGTTTAGGACGGTTCGATACGCAGTATTTT. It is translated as CASSLGRFDTQYF.

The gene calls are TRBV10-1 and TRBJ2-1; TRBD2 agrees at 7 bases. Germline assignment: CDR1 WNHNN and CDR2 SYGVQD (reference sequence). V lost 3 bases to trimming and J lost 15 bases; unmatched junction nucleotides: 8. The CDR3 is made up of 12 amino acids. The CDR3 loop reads CASSDLAGDPFF. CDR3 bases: TGCGCCAGCAGTGATTTGGCGGGAGACCCGTTCTTC.

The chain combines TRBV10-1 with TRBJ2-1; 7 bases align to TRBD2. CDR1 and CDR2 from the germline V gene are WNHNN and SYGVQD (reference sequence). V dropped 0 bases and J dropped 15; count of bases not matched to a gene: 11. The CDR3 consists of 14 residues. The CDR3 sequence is CASSESLAGVLRFF. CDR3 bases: TGCGCCAGCAGTGAGTCTTTAGCGGGCGTGTTGCGGTTCTTC.

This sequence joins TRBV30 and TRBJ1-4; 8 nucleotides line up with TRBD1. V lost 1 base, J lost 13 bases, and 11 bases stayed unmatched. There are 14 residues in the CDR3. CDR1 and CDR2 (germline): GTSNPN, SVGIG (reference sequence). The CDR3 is CAWSGGTGRGGLFF. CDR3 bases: TGTGCCTGGAGTGGCGGGACAGGCCGCGGGGGACTGTTTTTT.

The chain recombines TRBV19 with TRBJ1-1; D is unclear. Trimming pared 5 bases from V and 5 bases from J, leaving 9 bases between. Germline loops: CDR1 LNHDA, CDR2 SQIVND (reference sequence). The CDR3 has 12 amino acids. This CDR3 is CASSPGLTEAFF. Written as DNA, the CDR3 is TGTGCCAGTAGTCCCGGGTTGACTGAAGCTTTCTTT.

The chain's CDR3 is CASSQYRGHTEAFF. The CDR3 DNA reads as TGCGCCAGCAGCCAGTACAGGGGGCACACTGAAGCTTTCTTT. This chain connects TRBV4-1 to TRBJ1-1; 9 nucleotides agree with TRBD1. Looked up from germline, CDR1 is MGHRA and CDR2 is YSYEKL. The CDR3 runs 14 residues. The V gene end was trimmed by 3 bases and the J gene end by 3 bases; junction bases not matched to a gene: 2.

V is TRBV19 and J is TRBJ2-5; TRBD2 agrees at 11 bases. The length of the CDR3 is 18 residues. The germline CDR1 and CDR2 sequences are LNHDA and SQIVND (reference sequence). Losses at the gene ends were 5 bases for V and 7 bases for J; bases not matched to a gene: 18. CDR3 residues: CASSYDGTSGGGGGTQYF. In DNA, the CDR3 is TGTGCCAGTAGTTACGACGGGACTAGCGGAGGAGGCGGGGGGACCCAGTACTTC.

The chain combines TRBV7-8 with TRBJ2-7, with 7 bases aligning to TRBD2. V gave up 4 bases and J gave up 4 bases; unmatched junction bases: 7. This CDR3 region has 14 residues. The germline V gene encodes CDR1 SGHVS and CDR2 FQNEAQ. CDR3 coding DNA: TGTGCCAGCAGCTCATTGCGGGGGAAATACGAGCAGTACTTC. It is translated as CASSSLRGKYEQYF.

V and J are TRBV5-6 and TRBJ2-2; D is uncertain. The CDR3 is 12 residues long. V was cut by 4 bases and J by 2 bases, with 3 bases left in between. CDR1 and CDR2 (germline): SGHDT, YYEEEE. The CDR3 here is CASSHNTGELFF. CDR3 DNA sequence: TGTGCCAGCAGCCACAACACCGGGGAGCTGTTTTTT.